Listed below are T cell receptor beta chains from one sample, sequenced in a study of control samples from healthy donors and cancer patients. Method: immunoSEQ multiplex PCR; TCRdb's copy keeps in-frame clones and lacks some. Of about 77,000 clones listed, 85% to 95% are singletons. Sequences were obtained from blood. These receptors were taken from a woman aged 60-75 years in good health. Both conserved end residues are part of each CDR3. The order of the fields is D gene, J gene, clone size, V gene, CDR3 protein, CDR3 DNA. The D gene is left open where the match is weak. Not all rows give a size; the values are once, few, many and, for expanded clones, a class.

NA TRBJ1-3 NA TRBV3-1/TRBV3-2 CASSLPISGNTIYF TGTGCCAGCAGCCTTCCGATCTCTGGAAACACCATATATTTT
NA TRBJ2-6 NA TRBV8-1 CGSNVRPQSRANVLTF TGTGGCAGTAATGTCCGGCCACAAAGTCGGGCCAACGTCCTGACTTTC
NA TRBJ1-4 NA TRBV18 CASSRSSGANEKLFF TGTGCCAGCTCACGATCTTCGGGCGCAAATGAAAAACTGTTTTTT
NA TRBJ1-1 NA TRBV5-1 CASSQSGRVNTEAFF TGCGCCAGCAGCCAAAGCGGCAGAGTGAACACTGAAGCTTTCTTT
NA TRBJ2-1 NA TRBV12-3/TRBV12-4 CASTKVGIGQFF TGTGCCAGCACCAAGGTCGGTATTGGGCAGTTCTTC
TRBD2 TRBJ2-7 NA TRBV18 CATKTSGLAGPVNEQYF TGTGCCACCAAAACCTCCGGACTAGCGGGACCGGTAAACGAGCAGTACTTC
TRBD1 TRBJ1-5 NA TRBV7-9 CASSLDRDSGRGQPQHF TGTGCCAGCAGCTTAGACCGGGACAGCGGGCGGGGTCAGCCCCAGCATTTT
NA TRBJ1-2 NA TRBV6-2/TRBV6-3 CASSYSRSIYGYTF TGTGCCAGCAGTTACTCGAGGTCCATCTATGGCTACACCTTC
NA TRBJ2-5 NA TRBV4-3 CASSQAGAGRARETQYF TGCGCCAGCAGCCAAGCGGGAGCCGGGCGGGCCCGAGAGACCCAGTACTTC
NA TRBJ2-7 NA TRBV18 CASSPPGGSPLHEQYF TGTGCCAGCTCACCACCGGGGGGTTCCCCCCTCCACGAGCAGTACTTC
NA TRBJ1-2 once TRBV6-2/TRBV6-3 CASSLRDTVSYGYTF TGTGCCAGCAGTCTCCGGGACACCGTATCCTATGGCTACACCTTC
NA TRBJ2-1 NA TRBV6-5 CASSFPGTFSNEQFF TGTGCCAGCAGTTTTCCCGGGACCTTTTCCAATGAGCAGTTCTTC
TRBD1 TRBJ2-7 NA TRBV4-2 CASSRTRTGLYEQYF TGTGCCAGCAGCCGAACCCGGACAGGGCTCTACGAGCAGTACTTC
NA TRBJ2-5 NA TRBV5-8 CASSQPRGTETQYF TGTGCCAGCAGCCAACCCCGAGGGACAGAGACCCAGTACTTC
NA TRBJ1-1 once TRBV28 CASTGATEAFF TGTGCCAGCACAGGGGCCACTGAAGCTTTCTTT
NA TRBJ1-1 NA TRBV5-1 CASNGGSTEAFF TGCGCCAGCAATGGGGGAAGCACTGAAGCTTTCTTT
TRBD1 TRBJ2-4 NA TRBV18 CASSPGTGLGIQYF TGTGCCAGCTCACCTGGGACAGGTCTGGGGATTCAGTACTTC
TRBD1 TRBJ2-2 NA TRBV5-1 CASNPSTGGTGELFF TGCGCCAGCAACCCTTCGACAGGGGGGACCGGGGAGCTGTTTTTT
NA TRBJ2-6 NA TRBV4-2 CASSLRNLRGANVLTF TGTGCCAGCAGCCTACGAAACTTGCGTGGGGCCAACGTCCTGACTTTC
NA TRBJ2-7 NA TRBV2 CASSEEFYEQYF TGTGCCAGCAGTGAAGAATTTTACGAGCAGTACTTC
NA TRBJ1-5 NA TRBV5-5 CASSPWLNQPQHF TGTGCCAGCAGCCCATGGTTAAATCAGCCCCAGCATTTT
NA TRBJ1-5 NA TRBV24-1 CATSDLSREFLKDQPQHF TGTGCCACCAGTGATTTGTCCAGGGAATTTTTAAAGGATCAGCCCCAGCATTTT
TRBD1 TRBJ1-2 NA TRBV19 CASRKTEGQGYGYTF TGTGCCAGTAGGAAAACGGAGGGACAGGGCTATGGCTACACCTTC
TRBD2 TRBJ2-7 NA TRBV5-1 CASSSRSSGRDQYF TGCGCCAGCAGCTCTCGATCTAGCGGGAGAGATCAGTACTTC
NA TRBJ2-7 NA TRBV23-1 CASSLGFNYEQYF TGCGCCAGCAGCCTCGGATTTAACTACGAGCAGTACTTC
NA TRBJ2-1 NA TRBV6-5 CASSSPPTGPEQFF TGTGCCAGCAGTTCGCCTCCTACGGGACCAGAGCAGTTCTTC
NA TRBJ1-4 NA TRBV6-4 CASSESGNNEKLFF TGTGCCAGCAGTGAGAGCGGAAATAATGAAAAACTGTTTTTT
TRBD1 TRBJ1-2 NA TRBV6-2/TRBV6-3 CASSYGADRDYGYTF TGTGCCAGCAGTTACGGAGCCGACAGGGACTATGGCTACACCTTC